These 7 T cell receptor beta chains share one sample of origin, sequenced in a study of blood T cell repertoires in COVID-19. Method: immunoSEQ multiplex PCR; TCRdb's copy keeps in-frame clones and lacks some. Among about 200,000 clones listed, 80% were seen once. The sample taken for sequencing was PBMCs or T cells enriched from blood (not recorded which). The receptors here all came from a woman between 40 and 55 years old with acute COVID-19.

The gene calls are TRBV7-2 and TRBJ2-7, with TRBD2 identical over 8 bases. V was pared by 6 bases and J by 0 bases, with 10 bases of the junction left unmatched. The CDR3 is made up of 16 amino acids. Germline CDR1 SGHTA, CDR2 FQGNSA. The CDR3 sequence is CASRPDPGLGSYEQYF. For the CDR3, the DNA is TGTGCCAGCAGACCAGACCCGGGACTAGGCTCCTACGAGCAGTACTTC.

This chain joins TRBV6-1 and TRBJ2-7; 7 bases fit TRBD1. V gave up 2 bases and J gave up 0 bases; unmatched junction bases: 16. From germline, CDR1 is MNHNS and CDR2 SASEGT. The CDR3 is made up of 19 amino acids. The DNA for the CDR3 is TGTGCCAGCAGTGAATCGGGGTGGGGAACCGGGACAGCCTCCTACGAGCAGTACTTC. Residues: CASSESGWGTGTASYEQYF.

This clone was recorded once. The V gene is TRBV2, the J gene TRBJ2-5; 14 nucleotides agree with TRBD2. The CDR3 length is 14 residues. V lost 8 bases to trimming and J lost 5 bases; unmatched junction nucleotides: 4. CDR1 and CDR2 (germline): SNHLY, FYNNEI. The DNA of the CDR3 is TGTGCCAGCGGGACTAGCGGGAGTAGGGAGACCCAGTACTTC. Its protein product is CASGTSGSRETQYF.

The chain recombines TRBV7-2 with TRBJ2-5; maybe TRBD2 (5 bases). The V and J ends lost 5 bases and 0 bases respectively, with 10 bases between them. CDR1 SGHTA and CDR2 FQGNSA come from the germline V gene. There are 14 residues in the CDR3. CDR3 residues: CASSPRRYQETQYF. The CDR3 nucleotides read TGTGCCAGCAGCCCTCGGAGGTACCAAGAGACCCAGTACTTC.

This clone appeared a single time. The chain joins TRBV7-2 to TRBJ1-2; possible D gene TRBD1, 6 bases. Germline-derived CDR1 and CDR2 are SGHTA and FQGNSA. The V end lost 5 bases, the J end lost 4 bases, and 11 bases lay between the germline ends. The CDR3 consists of 13 residues. CDR3 sequence: CASSATGSYGYTF. The CDR3 nucleotides are TGTGCCAGCAGCGCCACAGGGAGCTATGGCTACACCTTC.

The rearrangement uses TRBV6-5 and TRBJ1-2; D is possibly TRBD1 (5 bases). This CDR3 has 14 residues. V lost 6 bases to trimming and J lost 5 bases, with 16 bases between them. From germline, CDR1 is MNHEY and CDR2 SVGAGI. CDR3 region: CASSGQPSFYGYTF. As DNA, the CDR3 is TGTGCCAGCAGCGGACAACCATCGTTTTATGGCTACACCTTC.

The chain employs TRBV28 and TRBJ1-5; 7 positions agree with TRBD1. Germline CDR1 reads MDHEN; CDR2 reads SYDVKM. CDR3 length: 12 residues. Trimming at V came to 10 bases and at J to 6 bases, leaving 6 bases not matched to a gene. CDR3 sequence reads: CATRGGGQPQHF. DNA of the CDR3: TGTGCCACCAGGGGGGGAGGTCAGCCCCAGCATTTT.